One and the same sample provided the 21 T cell receptor beta chains below, sequenced in a study of T cell repertoires in cytomegalovirus infection. Antigens of these TCRs are unknown. In TCRdb, the reads were re-called with MiXCR into one record per CDR3 protein. The sample holds 450,000 to 650,000 distinct CDR3 sequences, about 40% seen once. The sample in question was cultured PBMCs, obtained from culture after CMV antigen stimulation. The receptors derive from a human donor in good health (CMV status not recorded). Some clones in this sample may be carry-over from other donors' samples.

The genes are TRBV7-6 and TRBJ2-5; D gene ambiguous. CDR3 length: 13 residues. Deletions cut 3 bases from V and 3 bases from J, with 8 bases between. CDR1 is SGHVS and CDR2 is FNYEAQ in the germline V gene. The CDR3 sequence is CASSFYRKETQYF. The CDR3 nucleotides read TGTGCCAGCAGCTTTTATAGAAAAGAGACCCAGTACTTC.

The chain recombines TRBV5-1 with TRBJ1-5; D is uncertain. Trimming took 2 bases from V and 6 from J, leaving 24 bases between them. The CDR3 contains 18 residues. Germline V gene sequence: CDR1 SGHRS, CDR2 YFSETQ. The CDR3 sequence: CASSLLCRGPNTSQPQHF. CDR3 nucleotides: TGCGCCAGCAGCTTATTGTGCCGAGGCCCAAATACGAGTCAGCCCCAGCATTTT.

This clonotype came up many times. The gene calls are TRBV7-2 and TRBJ1-2; TRBD1 aligns across 8 bases. The CDR3 runs to 14 residues. The germline V gene encodes CDR1 SGHTA and CDR2 FQGNSA. With 5 bases clipped from V and 4 bases from J, the junction kept 6 bases outside the gene matches. The CDR3 region has the DNA TGTGCCAGCAGCGAAACGCAGGGGGCCTATGGCTACACCTTC. Amino acids: CASSETQGAYGYTF.

This clonotype was counted between two and nine times. The chain combines TRBV7-2 with TRBJ1-1; D unresolved. The V end was cut by 1 base, the J end by 4 bases, with 10 bases between. This CDR3 comprises 14 residues. Per germline, CDR1 SGHTA and CDR2 FQGNSA. In nucleotides, the CDR3 is TGTGCCAGCAGCTTAGAAACCTGGGGCACTGAAGCTTTCTTT. Translating it yields CASSLETWGTEAFF. Full variable domain (outside the CDR3, taken from reference TRBV7-2 and TRBJ1-1): GAGVSQSPSNKVTEKGKDVELRCDPISGHTALYWYRQSLGQGLEFLIYFQGNSAPDKSGLPSDRFSAERTGGSVSTLTIQRTQQEDSAVYLCASSLETWGTEAFFGQGTRLTVV.

This clonotype was seen a few times. V gene TRBV4-1 combines with J gene TRBJ2-7, with D unclear. There are 12 residues in the CDR3. The germline CDR1 and CDR2 sequences are MGHRA and YSYEKL. Trimming pared 0 bases from V and 6 bases from J, leaving 6 bases between. This chain's CDR3 is CASSQDEVEQYF. CDR3 DNA: TGCGCCAGCAGCCAAGATGAGGTCGAGCAGTACTTC.

The genes are TRBV15 and TRBJ2-6; 9 positions agree with TRBD1. Germline lookup yields CDR1 LNHNV and CDR2 YYDKDF (reference sequence). CDR3 length: 18 amino acids. The V segment lost 0 bases and the J segment 0 bases; nucleotides outside the gene matches: 3. The DNA for the CDR3 is TGTGCCACCAGCAGAGATCGGGACAGGGCCTCTGGGGCCAACGTCCTGACTTTC. This sequence encodes CATSRDRDRASGANVLTF.

The V call is TRBV7-2, the J call TRBJ2-7, with D unclear. Germline V gene lookup returns CDR1 SGHTA and CDR2 FQGNSA. The V and J ends lost 6 bases and 0 bases respectively, with 12 bases between them. The CDR3 length is 14 residues. The CDR3 is CASSPVRSSYEQYF. CDR3 DNA sequence: TGTGCCAGCAGTCCAGTGAGGAGCTCCTACGAGCAGTACTTC.

This clonotype came up a few times. Here the CDR3 DNA reads TGTGCCAGCAGGGATCGACAGGGGGCTACTGAAGCTTTCTTT. It is translated as CASRDRQGATEAFF. V is TRBV7-9 and J is TRBJ1-1; the match to TRBD1 covers 10 bases. V lost 6 bases and J lost 5; bases outside the gene matches: 6. This CDR3 is built from 14 residues. The germline V gene has CDR1 SEHNR and CDR2 FQNEAQ (reference sequence).

Comments on this clonotype: A single base separates this from a much larger clone, so it may be a read error. The chain recombines TRBV7-2 with TRBJ1-5, with D possibly matching TRBD1 (5 bases). CDR3 size: 17 residues. Germline V gene lookup returns CDR1 SGHTA and CDR2 FQGNSA. The V gene lost 2 bases and the J gene lost 1 base, with 15 bases spanning the gap. The chain's CDR3 is CASSLSRGLQSNQPQHF. Here the CDR3 DNA reads TGTGCCAGCAGCTTATCGCGGGGCCTTCAGAGCAATCAGCCCCAGCATTTT.

The chain links TRBV7-6 to TRBJ2-7; tentative D call: TRBD2 (7 bases). Trimming took 1 base from V and 7 from J, leaving 17 bases between them. The CDR3 has 15 residues. Per germline, CDR1 SGHVS and CDR2 FNYEAQ. The CDR3 spells CASSLGPGDYSEQYF. The CDR3 coding sequence is TGTGCCAGCAGCTTAGGTCCAGGGGACTACTCTGAGCAGTACTTC. Complete variable domain (other parts from reference TRBV7-6 and TRBJ2-7): GAGVSQSPRYKVTKRGQDVALRCDPISGHVSLYWYRQALGQGPEFLTYFNYEAQQDKSGLPNDRFSAERPEGSISTLTIQRTEQRDSAMYRCASSLGPGDYSEQYFGPGTRLTVT.

The chain combines TRBV7-2 with TRBJ2-1; a possible D gene is TRBD1 (7 bases). The CDR3 runs 13 residues. V was trimmed by 6 bases and J by 7 bases, leaving 13 bases between them. Per germline, CDR1 SGHTA and CDR2 FQGNSA. CDR3 sequence reads: CASSPQGRNEQFF. DNA for the CDR3: TGTGCCAGCAGTCCACAGGGGAGGAATGAGCAGTTCTTC.

The table lists this clonotype with a few counts. The CDR3 DNA is TGTGCCAGCAGTTACGCTACGGGAGGGCCGGGCACAGATACGCAGTATTTT. It specifies CASSYATGGPGTDTQYF. The chain recombines TRBV6-2 or TRBV6-3 with TRBJ2-3; 8 nucleotides agree with TRBD2. From germline, CDR1 is MNHEY and CDR2 SVGEGT. The CDR3 sequence is 17 residues long. Trimming took 2 bases from V and 1 from J; bases not matched to a gene: 8.

The chain uses TRBV20-1 and TRBJ1-5, with a weak D call TRBD1 (5 bases). Germline V gene lookup returns CDR1 DFQATT and CDR2 SNEGSKA (reference sequence). The CDR3 covers 15 residues. V gave up 0 bases and J gave up 2 bases, with 11 bases separating them. The CDR3 coding sequence is TGCAGTGCTAGAGATCTGGGAGGGGGCAATCAGCCCCAGCATTTT. Translation: CSARDLGGGNQPQHF.

The rearrangement joins TRBV7-2 to TRBJ1-6, with D unclear. This CDR3 comprises 13 residues. The V end was cut by 8 bases, the J end by 0 bases, with 5 bases between. The germline V gene encodes CDR1 SGHTA and CDR2 FQGNSA. The CDR3 DNA follows: TGTGCCAGCCTGATCTCCTATAATTCACCCCTCCACTTT. It translates to CASLISYNSPLHF.

This sequence joins TRBV20-1 and TRBJ2-2; D might be TRBD1 (6 bases). The V end was cut by 0 bases, the J end by 5 bases, with 22 bases between. Germline V CDR1 and CDR2: DFQATT, SNEGSKA (reference sequence). The CDR3 has 18 residues. The CDR3 region has the DNA TGCAGTGCTAGAGATCGAAGGAACAGGGTGGGAAGAACCGGGGAGCTGTTTTTT. Protein product: CSARDRRNRVGRTGELFF.

This clonotype was seen only a few times. This chain links TRBV7-2 with TRBJ1-1, with D possibly being TRBD1 (5 bases). Per the germline V gene, CDR1 is SGHTA and CDR2 is FQGNSA. The CDR3 has 13 residues. V lost 5 bases and J lost 7, with 14 bases in between. The DNA for the CDR3 is TGTGCCAGCAGCCTAGAGAGGACAAGTGAAGCTTTCTTT. Encoded protein: CASSLERTSEAFF.

J is TRBJ2-7 and V is TRBV2, with TRBD1 matching 9 bases. Germline V CDR1 and CDR2: SNHLY, FYNNEI. CDR3 length: 13 amino acids. Trimming took 7 bases from V and 6 from J; bases not matched to a gene: 7. The CDR3 sequence is CASMGQGLIEQYF. CDR3 DNA sequence: TGTGCCAGCATGGGACAGGGTCTTATCGAGCAGTACTTC.

This sequence joins TRBV15 and TRBJ2-1; D gene uncertain. Looked up from germline, CDR1 is LNHNV and CDR2 is YYDKDF (reference sequence). Between the trimmed V and J ends, which lost 0 bases and 8 bases, there was a span of 8 bases. The CDR3 extends over 13 amino acids. The CDR3 coding sequence is TGTGCCACCAGCAGAGATTTTGGGGATGAGCAGTTCTTC. Amino acid sequence: CATSRDFGDEQFF.

For the CDR3, the DNA is TGTGCCAGCAGCCCCGGGGTAGCGGGTGAGCAGTTCTTC. The encoded protein is CASSPGVAGEQFF. The chain joins TRBV7-2 to TRBJ2-1; 7 nucleotides agree with TRBD2. Looked up from germline, CDR1 is SGHTA and CDR2 is FQGNSA. This CDR3 region has 13 residues. V gave up 5 bases and J gave up 9 bases; unmatched junction bases: 7. The full variable domain, with the rest looked up from reference TRBV7-2 and TRBJ2-1, is GAGVSQSPSNKVTEKGKDVELRCDPISGHTALYWYRQSLGQGLEFLIYFQGNSAPDKSGLPSDRFSAERTGGSVSTLTIQRTQQEDSAVYLCASSPGVAGEQFFGPGTRLTVL.

The chain joins TRBV7-2 to TRBJ2-1, with a tentative D call TRBD1 (7 bases). The germline V gene encodes CDR1 SGHTA and CDR2 FQGNSA. Trimming pared 8 bases from V and 9 bases from J, leaving 17 bases between. The length of the CDR3 is 13 residues. The CDR3 protein is CASRGTAWGEQFF. DNA for the CDR3: TGTGCCAGCCGCGGGACAGCTTGGGGTGAGCAGTTCTTC.

Remarks on this clonotype: A read error may account for a junction end that differs from germline. This rearrangement joins TRBV4-1 to TRBJ2-4, with D hard to call. Germline CDR1 MGHRA, CDR2 YSYEKL. The CDR3 contains 17 residues. CDR3 DNA sequence: TGTGCCAGCAGCCAAAGGGCGGACCCTCTAGCCAAAAACATTCAGTACTTC. Protein: CASSQRADPLAKNIQYF.